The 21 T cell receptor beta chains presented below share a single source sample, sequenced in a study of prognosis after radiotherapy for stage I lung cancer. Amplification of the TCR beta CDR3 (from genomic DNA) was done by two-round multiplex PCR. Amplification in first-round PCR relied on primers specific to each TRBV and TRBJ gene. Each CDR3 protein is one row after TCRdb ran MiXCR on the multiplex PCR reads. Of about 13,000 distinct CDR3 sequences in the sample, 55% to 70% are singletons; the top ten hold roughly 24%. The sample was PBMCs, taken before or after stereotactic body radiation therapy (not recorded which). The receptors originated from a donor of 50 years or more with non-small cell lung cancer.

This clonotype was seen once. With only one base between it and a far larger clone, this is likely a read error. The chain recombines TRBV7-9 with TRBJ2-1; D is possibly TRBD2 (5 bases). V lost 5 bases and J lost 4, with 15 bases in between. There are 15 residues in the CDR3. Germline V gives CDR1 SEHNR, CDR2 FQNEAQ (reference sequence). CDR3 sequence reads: CASSTSTGEYNEQFF. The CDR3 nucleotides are TGTGCCAGCAGCACCTCTACCGGGGAGTACAATGAGCAGTTCTTC.

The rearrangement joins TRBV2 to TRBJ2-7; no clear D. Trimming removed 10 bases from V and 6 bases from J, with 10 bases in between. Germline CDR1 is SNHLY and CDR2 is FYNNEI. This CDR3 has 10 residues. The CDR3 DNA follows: TGTGCCATCGGCCCCTGCGAGCAGTACTTC. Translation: CAIGPCEQYF. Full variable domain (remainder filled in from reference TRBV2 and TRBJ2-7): EPEVTQTPSHQVTQMGQEVILRCVPISNHLYFYWYRQILGQKVEFLVSFYNNEISEKSEIFDDQFSVERPDGSNFTLKIRSTKLEDSAMYFCAIGPCEQYFGPGTRLTVT.

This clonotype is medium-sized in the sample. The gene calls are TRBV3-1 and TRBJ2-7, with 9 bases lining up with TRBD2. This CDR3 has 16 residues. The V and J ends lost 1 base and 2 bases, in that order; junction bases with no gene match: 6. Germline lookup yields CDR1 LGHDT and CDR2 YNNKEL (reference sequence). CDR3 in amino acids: CASSQGGAGGAYEQYF. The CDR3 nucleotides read TGTGCCAGCAGCCAAGGGGGAGCGGGAGGCGCCTACGAGCAGTACTTC.

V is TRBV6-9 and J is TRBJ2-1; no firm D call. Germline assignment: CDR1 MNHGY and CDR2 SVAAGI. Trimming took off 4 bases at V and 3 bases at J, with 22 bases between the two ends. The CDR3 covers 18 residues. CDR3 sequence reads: CASSLEEKEKRCYNEQFF. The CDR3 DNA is TGTGCCAGCAGTTTGGAAGAGAAGGAGAAGAGGTGCTACAATGAGCAGTTCTTC.

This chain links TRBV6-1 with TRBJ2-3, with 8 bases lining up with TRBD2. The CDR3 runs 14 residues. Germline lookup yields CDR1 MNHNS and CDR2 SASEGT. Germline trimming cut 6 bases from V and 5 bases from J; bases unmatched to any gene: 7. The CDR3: CASSPLLAVDTQYF. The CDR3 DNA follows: TGTGCCAGCAGCCCCCTACTAGCGGTAGATACGCAGTATTTT.

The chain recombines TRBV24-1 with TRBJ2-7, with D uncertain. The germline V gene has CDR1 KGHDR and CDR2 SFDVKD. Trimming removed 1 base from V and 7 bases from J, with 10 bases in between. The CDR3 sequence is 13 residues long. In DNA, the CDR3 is TGTGCCACCAGTGATTTAAGTGTGGGAGAGCAGTACTTC. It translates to CATSDLSVGEQYF.

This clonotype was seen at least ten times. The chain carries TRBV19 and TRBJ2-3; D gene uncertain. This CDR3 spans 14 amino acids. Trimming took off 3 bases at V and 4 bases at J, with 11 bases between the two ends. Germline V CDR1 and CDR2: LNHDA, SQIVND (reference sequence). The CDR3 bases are TGTGCCAGTAGTATGCAGTATGTAGCAGATACGCAGTATTTT. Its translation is CASSMQYVADTQYF.

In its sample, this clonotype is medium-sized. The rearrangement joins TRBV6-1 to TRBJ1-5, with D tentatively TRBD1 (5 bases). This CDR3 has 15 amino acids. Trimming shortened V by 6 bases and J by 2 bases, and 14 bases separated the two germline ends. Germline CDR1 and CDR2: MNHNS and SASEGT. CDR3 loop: CASRNGRAGNQPQHF. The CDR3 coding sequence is TGTGCCAGCAGAAACGGCAGGGCAGGCAATCAGCCCCAGCATTTT.

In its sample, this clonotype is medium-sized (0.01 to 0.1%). The CDR3 region is CASSLTGEGYTF. CDR3 sequence (DNA): TGTGCCAGCAGTTTGACAGGAGAAGGCTACACCTTC. V and J are TRBV12-3 or TRBV12-4 and TRBJ1-2; D is possibly TRBD1 (6 bases). The CDR3 is 12 amino acids. V dropped 3 bases and J dropped 8 bases, with 10 bases sitting between them.

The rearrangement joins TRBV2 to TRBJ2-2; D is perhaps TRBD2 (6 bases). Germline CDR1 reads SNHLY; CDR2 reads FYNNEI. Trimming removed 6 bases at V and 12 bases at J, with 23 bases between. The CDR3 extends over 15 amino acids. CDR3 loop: CASRGGGFYTWQLFF. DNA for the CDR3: TGTGCCAGCAGGGGGGGTGGATTCTACACCTGGCAGCTGTTTTTT. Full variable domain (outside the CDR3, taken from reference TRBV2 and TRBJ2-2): EPEVTQTPSHQVTQMGQEVILRCVPISNHLYFYWYRQILGQKVEFLVSFYNNEISEKSEIFDDQFSVERPDGSNFTLKIRSTKLEDSAMYFCASRGGGFYTWQLFFGEGSRLTVL.

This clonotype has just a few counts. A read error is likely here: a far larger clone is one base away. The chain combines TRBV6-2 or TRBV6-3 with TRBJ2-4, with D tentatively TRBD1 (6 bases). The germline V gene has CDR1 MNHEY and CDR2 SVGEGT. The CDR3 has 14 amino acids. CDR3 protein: CAISYRVSKNIQYF. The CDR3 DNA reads TGTGCCATCAGTTACAGGGTTTCCAAAAACATTCAGTACTTC.

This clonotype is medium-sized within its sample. CDR3 residues: CASSSRVGADTQYF. In nucleotides, the CDR3 is TGTGCCAGCAGCTCCAGGGTAGGGGCAGATACGCAGTATTTT. This rearrangement joins TRBV13 to TRBJ2-3; the D gene is possibly TRBD1 (5 bases). There are 14 residues in the CDR3. Germline CDR1 and CDR2: PRHDT and FYEKMQ (reference sequence). The V and J ends lost 4 bases and 4 bases respectively, with 12 bases between them.

The CDR3 bases are TGCAGTGCTAGGCCGGACGGACCCTGGTATGGAAACACCATATATTTT. This codes for CSARPDGPWYGNTIYF. This chain connects TRBV20-1 to TRBJ1-3; unclear D gene. Germline values: CDR1 DFQATT, CDR2 SNEGSKA (reference sequence). V gave up 3 bases and J gave up 3 bases, with 18 bases separating them. This CDR3 has 16 amino acids.

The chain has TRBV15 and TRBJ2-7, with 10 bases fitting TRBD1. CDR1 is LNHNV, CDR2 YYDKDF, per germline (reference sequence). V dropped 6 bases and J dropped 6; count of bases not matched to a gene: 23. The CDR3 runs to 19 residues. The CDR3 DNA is TGTGCCACCAGAAAAACAAAGCTCTACGGGACAGGGGCGGCGCGCGAGCAGTACTTC. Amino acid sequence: CATRKTKLYGTGAAREQYF.

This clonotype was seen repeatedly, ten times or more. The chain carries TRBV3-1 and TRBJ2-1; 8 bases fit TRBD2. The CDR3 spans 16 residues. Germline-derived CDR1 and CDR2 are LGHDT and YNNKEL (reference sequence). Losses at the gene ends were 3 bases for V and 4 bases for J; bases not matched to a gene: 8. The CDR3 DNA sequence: TGTGCCAGCAGCCAGTCAACGGGACTAGATTACAATGAGCAGTTCTTC. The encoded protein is CASSQSTGLDYNEQFF.

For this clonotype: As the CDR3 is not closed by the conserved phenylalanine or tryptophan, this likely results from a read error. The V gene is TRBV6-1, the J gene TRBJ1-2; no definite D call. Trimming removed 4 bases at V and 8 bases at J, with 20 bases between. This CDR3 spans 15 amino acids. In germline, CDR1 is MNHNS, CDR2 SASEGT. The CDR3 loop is CASSGSQRLSWGYTL. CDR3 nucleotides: TGTGCCAGCAGTGGATCGCAGCGCCTGTCGTGGGGCTACACCCTC.

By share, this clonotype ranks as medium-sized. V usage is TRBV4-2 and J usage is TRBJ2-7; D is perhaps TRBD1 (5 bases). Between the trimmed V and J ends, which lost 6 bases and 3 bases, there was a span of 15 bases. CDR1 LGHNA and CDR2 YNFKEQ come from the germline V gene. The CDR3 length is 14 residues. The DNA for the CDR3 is TGTGCCAGCAGTCAGGGTAACTCCGGCTACGAGCAGTACTTC. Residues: CASSQGNSGYEQYF.

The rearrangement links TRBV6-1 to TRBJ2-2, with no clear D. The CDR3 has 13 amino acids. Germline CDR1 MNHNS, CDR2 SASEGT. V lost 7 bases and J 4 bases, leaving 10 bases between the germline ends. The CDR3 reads CASTTGGTGELFF. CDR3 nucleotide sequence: TGTGCCAGCACCACGGGCGGCACCGGGGAGCTGTTTTTT.

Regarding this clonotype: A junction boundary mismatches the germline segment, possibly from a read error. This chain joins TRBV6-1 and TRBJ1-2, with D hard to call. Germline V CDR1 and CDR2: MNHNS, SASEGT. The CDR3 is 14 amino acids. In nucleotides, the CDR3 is TGTGCCAGCAGTGTCCGGCACGGACTTTATGGCCACACCTTC. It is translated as CASSVRHGLYGHTF.

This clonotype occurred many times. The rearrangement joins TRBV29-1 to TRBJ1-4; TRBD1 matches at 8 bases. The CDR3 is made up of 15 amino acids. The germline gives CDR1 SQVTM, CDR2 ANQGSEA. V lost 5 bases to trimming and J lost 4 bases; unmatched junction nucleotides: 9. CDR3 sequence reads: CSVITMTGVNEKLFF. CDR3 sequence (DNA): TGCAGCGTTATCACTATGACAGGGGTTAATGAAAAACTGTTTTTT.

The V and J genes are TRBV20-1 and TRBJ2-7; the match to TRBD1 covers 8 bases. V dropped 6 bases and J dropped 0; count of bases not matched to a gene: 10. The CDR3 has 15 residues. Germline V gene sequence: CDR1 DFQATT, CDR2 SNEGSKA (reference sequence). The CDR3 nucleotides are TGCAGTGCCCCTAAGGGACAGGCTGGCTCCTACGAGCAGTACTTC. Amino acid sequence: CSAPKGQAGSYEQYF.